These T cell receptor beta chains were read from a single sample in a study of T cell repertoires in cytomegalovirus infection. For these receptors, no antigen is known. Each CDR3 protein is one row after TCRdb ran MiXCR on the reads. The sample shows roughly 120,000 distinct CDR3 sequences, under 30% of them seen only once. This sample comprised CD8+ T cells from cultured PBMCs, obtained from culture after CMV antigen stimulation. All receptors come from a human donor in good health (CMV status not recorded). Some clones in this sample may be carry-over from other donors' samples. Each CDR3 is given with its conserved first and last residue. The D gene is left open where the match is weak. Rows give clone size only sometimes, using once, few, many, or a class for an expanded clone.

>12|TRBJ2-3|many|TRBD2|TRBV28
TGTGCCAGCAAGCGGGGGGTGGATACGCAGTATTTT
CASKRGVDTQYF
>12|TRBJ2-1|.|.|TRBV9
TGTGCCAGCAGCGTAGCTTTCAATGAGCAGTTCTTC
CASSVAFNEQFF
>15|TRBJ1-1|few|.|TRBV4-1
TGCGCCAGCAGCCAAGGCCTAGGGTTGAACACTGAAGCTTTCTTT
CASSQGLGLNTEAFF
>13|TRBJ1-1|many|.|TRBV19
TGTGCCAGTAGTATGGCATTGAACACTGAAGCTTTCTTT
CASSMALNTEAFF
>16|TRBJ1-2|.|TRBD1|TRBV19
TGTGCCAGTAGTACGGGGACAGGGGCATTCACCTATGGCTACACCTTC
CASSTGTGAFTYGYTF
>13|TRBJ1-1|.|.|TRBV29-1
TGCAGCGTCGGAGGGACACCTAACACTGAAGCTTTCTTT
CSVGGTPNTEAFF
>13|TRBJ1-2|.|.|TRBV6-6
TGTGCCAGCAGTTACCAGGGCGGCTATGGCTACACCTTC
CASSYQGGYGYTF
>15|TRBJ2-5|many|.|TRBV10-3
TGTGCCATCAGTGCCGGGGTACGATTACAGGAGACCCAGTACTTC
CAISAGVRLQETQYF
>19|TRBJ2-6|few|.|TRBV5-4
TGTGCCAGCAGCTTGGTACGGGGGCCGTTGAGCTCTGGGGCCAACGTCCTGACTTTC
CASSLVRGPLSSGANVLTF
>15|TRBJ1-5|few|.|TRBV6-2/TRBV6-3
TGTGCCAGCAGTTATGCCTCAGCGGAGGGTCAGCCCCAGCATTTT
CASSYASAEGQPQHF
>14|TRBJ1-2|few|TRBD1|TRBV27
TGTGCCAGCAGTTTATCGAAAGGGGGCCATGGCTACACCTTC
CASSLSKGGHGYTF
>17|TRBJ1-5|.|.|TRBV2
TGTGCCAGCAGTGGGGTCCCGACAGGCGCAGGCAATCAGCCCCAGCATTTT
CASSGVPTGAGNQPQHF
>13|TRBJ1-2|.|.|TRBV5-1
TGCGCCAGCAGCTTGGAGGTTTGGGATGGCTACACCTTC
CASSLEVWDGYTF
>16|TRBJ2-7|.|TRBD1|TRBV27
TGTGCCAGCAGTTTCCTGGGACAGCACTCGCCATTCGGGCAGTACTTC
CASSFLGQHSPFGQYF
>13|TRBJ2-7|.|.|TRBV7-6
TGTGCCAGCAGCCGCGGACAGATGTACGAGCAGTACTTC
CASSRGQMYEQYF
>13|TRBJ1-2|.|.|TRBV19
TGTGCCAGTAGCCCGAGCGGGTATTATGGCTACACCTTC
CASSPSGYYGYTF
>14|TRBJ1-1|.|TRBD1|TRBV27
TGTGCCAGCAAACCCGACAGGGGGGACACTGAAGCTTTCTTT
CASKPDRGDTEAFF
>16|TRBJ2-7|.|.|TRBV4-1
TGCGCCAGCAGCTACTCATTCACGGGGGGCAGCTACGAGCAGTACTTC
CASSYSFTGGSYEQYF
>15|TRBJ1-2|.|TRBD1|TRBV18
TGTGCCAGCTCACCACCGATGGAACAGGGGGAAGGCTACACCTTC
CASSPPMEQGEGYTF
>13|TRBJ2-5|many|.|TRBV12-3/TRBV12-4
TGTGCCAGCAGTTCTAGCGTCCTGGGGGCCCAGTACTTC
CASSSSVLGAQYF
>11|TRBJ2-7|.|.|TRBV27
TGTGCCTCGGGCGGCCTAGGCGAGCAGTACTTC
CASGGLGEQYF
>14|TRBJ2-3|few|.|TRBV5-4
TGTGCCAGCAGCAAAGGACAGAACACAGATACGCAGTATTTT
CASSKGQNTDTQYF
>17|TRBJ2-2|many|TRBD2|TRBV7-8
TGTGCCAGCAGCTCGGGACTAGCGGCGGCGGGCACCGGGGAGCTGTTTTTT
CASSSGLAAAGTGELFF
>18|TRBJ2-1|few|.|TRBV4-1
TGCGCCAGCAGCCAACAGACAGGTGAGGTTATTCGGGCCAATGAGCAGTTCTTC
CASSQQTGEVIRANEQFF
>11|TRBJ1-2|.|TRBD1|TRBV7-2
TGTGCCAGCAGCCTTGGGACAGGGGACTACTTC
CASSLGTGDYF
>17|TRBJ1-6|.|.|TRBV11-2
TGTGCCAGCAGCTTAGCCGTGGACACTCTACTTTTTTCACCCCTCCACTTT
CASSLAVDTLLFSPLHF
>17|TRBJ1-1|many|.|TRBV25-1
TGTGCCAGCAGTGAATCAGTCAGACGGGGGGTGGGCACTGAAGCTTTCTTT
CASSESVRRGVGTEAFF
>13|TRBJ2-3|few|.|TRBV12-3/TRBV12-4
TGTGCCAGCAGTTTTGGCACCGCCGATACGCAGTATTTT
CASSFGTADTQYF
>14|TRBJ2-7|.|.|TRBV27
TGTGCCAGCAGTTTCACAGGAGCGACCTACGAGCAGTACTTC
CASSFTGATYEQYF
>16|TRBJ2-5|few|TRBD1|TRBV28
TGTGCCAGCAGTCCACACGGACAGGGGAGGATGGAGACCCAGTACTTC
CASSPHGQGRMETQYF
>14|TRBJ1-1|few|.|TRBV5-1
TGCGCCAGCGCCCCTGGGAACATGAACACTGAAGCTTTCTTT
CASAPGNMNTEAFF